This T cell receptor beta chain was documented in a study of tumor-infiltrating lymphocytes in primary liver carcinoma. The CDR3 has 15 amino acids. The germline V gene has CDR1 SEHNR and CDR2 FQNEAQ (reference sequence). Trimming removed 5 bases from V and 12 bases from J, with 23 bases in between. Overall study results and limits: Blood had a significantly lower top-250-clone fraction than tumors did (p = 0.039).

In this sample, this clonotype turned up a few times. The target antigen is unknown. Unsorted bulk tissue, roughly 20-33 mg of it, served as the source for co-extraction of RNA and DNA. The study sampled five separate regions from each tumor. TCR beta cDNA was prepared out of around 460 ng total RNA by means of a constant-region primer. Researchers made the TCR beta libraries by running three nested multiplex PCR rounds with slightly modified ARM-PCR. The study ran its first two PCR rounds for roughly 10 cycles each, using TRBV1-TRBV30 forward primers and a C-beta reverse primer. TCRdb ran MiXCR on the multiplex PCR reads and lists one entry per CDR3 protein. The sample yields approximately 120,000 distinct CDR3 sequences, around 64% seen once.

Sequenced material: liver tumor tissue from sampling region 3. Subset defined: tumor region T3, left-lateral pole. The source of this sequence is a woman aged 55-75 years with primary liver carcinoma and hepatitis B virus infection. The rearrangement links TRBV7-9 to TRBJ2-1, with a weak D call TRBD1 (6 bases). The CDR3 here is CASSATGEHGSGQFF. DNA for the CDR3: TGTGCCAGCAGCGCGACAGGAGAACACGGAAGTGGGCAGTTCTTC.